The entry below gives a single T cell receptor beta chain sequence along with its context. Its cognate antigen is unknown. Other DNA sequences within the sample encode an identical CDR3. Here immunoSEQ multiplex PCR was the method, and the copy in TCRdb shows in-frame clones only, minus some. Among about 130,000 clones listed, more than 70% were seen once. Time point described: blood 2 weeks post-SBRT. Treatment given: 15 Gy SBRT to primary tumor, nephrectomy 4 weeks later. The tumor was a clear cell renal cell carcinoma. This sample is drawn from a study of radiation and T cells in renal cell carcinoma. Study-wide findings and caveats: Baseline intratumoral clonotype presence is unknown without pretreatment biopsies. Top tumor clonotypes rose in blood 2 weeks post-radiation, then contracted.

V dropped 6 bases and J dropped 2 bases, with 7 bases sitting between them. CDR3 length: 11 amino acids. CDR1 and CDR2 from the germline V gene are SQVTM and ANQGSEA. The sequencing here drew on blood, taken from a patient whose treatment included radiotherapy and nephrectomy. The V call is TRBV29-1, the J call TRBJ1-2; maybe TRBD1 (6 bases). The source is a woman aged 70-85 years with renal cell carcinoma. CDR3 loop: CSVQGNYGYTF. The CDR3 DNA reads as TGCAGCGTGCAGGGGAACTATGGCTACACCTTC.